This TCR beta chain is drawn from a study of cytomegalovirus exposure and HLA in healthy donors. Germline CDR1 and CDR2: MNHEY and SVGAGI. This CDR3 is 14 amino acids long. V was clipped by 6 bases and J by 4 bases, with 15 bases between them. Generated by immunoSEQ multiplex PCR, the TCRdb table keeps only in-frame clones and is missing some. The table shows 150,000 to 200,000 clones, with approximately 89% occurring only once. The chain links TRBV6-5 to TRBJ1-1; the D is unclear. The sequenced sample consisted of PBMCs. This sequence originates from a young man in good health and CMV-seropositive. CDR3 loop: CASRAREVGTEAFF. The CDR3 nucleotides are TGTGCCAGCAGAGCGAGGGAGGTTGGCACTGAAGCTTTCTTT.